A single sample is the source of the 26 T cell receptor beta chains below, sequenced in a study of synovial regulatory T cells in juvenile arthritis. Study-wide findings and caveats: Compared with other blood Treg cells, inflammation-associated Treg cells had reduced TCR diversity.

TCRdb's copy holds only in-frame clones and misses some; the assay was immunoSEQ multiplex PCR. In total, the table holds about 9,900 clones. These receptors have no known antigen. The sequencing sample was made of Treg cells from blood. Subset of the sample: HLA-DR+ inflammation-associated blood Treg cells. These receptors came from a donor aged 2-35 years with juvenile idiopathic arthritis.

The chain joins TRBV4-1 to TRBJ1-1; TCRdb names TRBD1, which stays unverified in the absence of DNA. Germline lookup yields CDR1 MGHRA and CDR2 YSYEKL. CDR3 length: 13 residues. No DNA is recorded. The chain's CDR3 is CASSQDPTGEAFF.

The chain couples TRBV6-5 to TRBJ1-2. CDR1 and CDR2 (germline): MNHEY, SVGAGI. The CDR3 consists of 15 residues. Only the protein is available. The CDR3 is CASSYRRDSNYGYTF.

The rearrangement links TRBV5-1 to TRBJ2-2; the D gene TCRdb calls, TRBD2, cannot be checked with no DNA. CDR1 and CDR2 (germline): SGHRS, YFSETQ. The CDR3 length is 17 residues. There is no recorded DNA. CDR3 residues: CASLYREYTQSPGELFF.

The rearrangement links TRBV7-2 to TRBJ2-1; TCRdb indicates TRBD2, and absent DNA this call remains unverified. The CDR3 consists of 13 residues. The DNA is unrecorded. Germline V gene lookup returns CDR1 SGHTA and CDR2 FQGNSA. The CDR3 loop is CASSRSSYNEQFF.

The chain recombines TRBV5-6 with TRBJ1-2; the TCRdb D gene call, TRBD1, has no DNA to confirm it. This CDR3 has 13 residues. The nucleotide record is missing. Germline CDR1 and CDR2: SGHDT and YYEEEE. CDR3 loop: CASSLNLQDGYTF.

V is TRBV7-7 and J is TRBJ2-7; TCRdb returns TRBD1, unconfirmable since there is no DNA. This CDR3 comprises 15 residues. The DNA is unrecorded. Germline CDR1 SSHAT, CDR2 FNYEAQ (reference sequence). The CDR3 loop is CASSLELGQSYEQYF.

The chain uses TRBV14 and TRBJ1-2. The germline V gene encodes CDR1 SGHDN and CDR2 FVKESK. The CDR3 totals 14 residues. A DNA sequence was not provided. CDR3 region: CASSQEWVPYGYTF. Supplemented by reference TRBV14 and TRBJ1-2, the full variable domain reads EAGVTQFPSHSVIEKGQTVTLRCDPISGHDNLYWYRRVMGKEIKFLLHFVKESKQDESGMPNNRFLAERTGGTYSTLKVQPAELEDSGVYFCASSQEWVPYGYTFGSGTRLTVV.

The chain employs TRBV2 and TRBJ2-2; TCRdb's assignment of TRBD1 cannot be checked, as there is no DNA. The CDR3 is 16 residues long. A DNA sequence was not provided. The germline CDR1 and CDR2 sequences are SNHLY and FYNNEI. The CDR3 region is CASSEILAGGGGELFF. The complete variable domain, with remaining parts taken from reference TRBV2 and TRBJ2-2, reads EPEVTQTPSHQVTQMGQEVILRCVPISNHLYFYWYRQILGQKVEFLVSFYNNEISEKSEIFDDQFSVERPDGSNFTLKIRSTKLEDSAMYFCASSEILAGGGGELFFGEGSRLTVL.

This sequence joins TRBV27 and TRBJ1-5. The CDR3 length is 12 residues. Only the protein is available. Germline CDR1 and CDR2: MNHEY and SMNVEV (reference sequence). The CDR3 is CASSSRYQPQHF.

The genes are TRBV4-3 and TRBJ2-3; TCRdb calls TRBD1, which cannot be checked without DNA. Germline assignment: CDR1 LGHNA and CDR2 YSLEER. The length of the CDR3 is 16 residues. The entry carries no DNA sequence. The CDR3 protein is CASSRGDGHRTDTQYF.

The chain couples TRBV2 to TRBJ1-4; the D call from TCRdb, TRBD1, cannot be confirmed without DNA. The germline V gene has CDR1 SNHLY and CDR2 FYNNEI. The CDR3 loop spans 13 amino acids. Nucleotide data are not available. CDR3 in amino acids: CASHRGVNEKLFF.

This rearrangement joins TRBV19 to TRBJ2-7; with no DNA, the TCRdb D assignment of TRBD1 cannot be verified. Germline V CDR1 and CDR2: LNHDA, SQIVND (reference sequence). CDR3 length: 14 amino acids. DNA is not recorded here. The CDR3 loop is CASSQSFFSYEQYF.

The chain is built from TRBV9 and TRBJ2-1; there is no DNA to check the TCRdb D call of TRBD2. CDR1 is SGDLS, CDR2 YYNGEE, per germline. The CDR3 spans 17 residues. DNA is not on record. CDR3 sequence reads: CASSPPLFLSGYNEQFF.

The CDR3 sequence: CSGSTGGGNTIYF. This chain joins TRBV29-1 and TRBJ1-3; the TRBD1 assignment by TCRdb is unverifiable without DNA. The CDR3 extends over 13 amino acids. No DNA appears here. Germline V gene data show CDR1 as SQVTM and CDR2 as ANQGSEA.

This chain uses TRBV30 with TRBJ1-1. From germline, CDR1 is GTSNPN and CDR2 SVGIG (reference sequence). CDR3 length equals 11 residues. The DNA is not on file. CDR3 residues: CAWIRHTEAFF. Full variable domain (missing parts from reference TRBV30 and TRBJ1-1): SQTIHQWPATLVQPVGSPLSLECTVEGTSNPNLYWYRQAAGRGLQLLFYSVGIGQISSEVPQNLSASRPQDRQFILSSKKLLLSDSGFYLCAWIRHTEAFFGQGTRLTVV.

The genes are TRBV5-1 and TRBJ2-3. Looked up from germline, CDR1 is SGHRS and CDR2 is YFSETQ. This CDR3 comprises 15 residues. DNA is not recorded here. The chain's CDR3 is CASSLIGDLTDTQYF.

V gene TRBV6-1 combines with J gene TRBJ1-5; TCRdb lists TRBD1, though no DNA is available to test this call. From germline, CDR1 is MNHNS and CDR2 SASEGT. This CDR3 contains 15 residues. No DNA accompanies this entry. The CDR3 protein is CASCTGTGGGQPQHF.

This sequence joins TRBV30 and TRBJ1-1. Germline V gene lookup returns CDR1 GTSNPN and CDR2 SVGIG (reference sequence). CDR3 size: 13 residues. No DNA appears here. This chain's CDR3 is CAWSVWGNTEAFF.

This chain uses TRBV7-6 with TRBJ1-1. The CDR3 spans 15 residues. There is no recorded DNA. CDR1 is SGHVS and CDR2 is FNYEAQ in the germline V gene. The CDR3 sequence: CASSSRLGRNTEAFF.

The chain employs TRBV5-6 and TRBJ1-2; TCRdb's assignment of TRBD1 cannot be checked, as there is no DNA. CDR3 length: 12 residues. A DNA sequence was not provided. From germline, CDR1 is SGHDT and CDR2 YYEEEE. The CDR3 reads CASRTGIYGYTF. Variable domain in full (rest from reference TRBV5-6 and TRBJ1-2): DAGVTQSPTHLIKTRGQQVTLRCSPKSGHDTVSWYQQALGQGPQFIFQYYEEEERQRGNFPDRFSGHQFPNYSSELNVNALLLGDSALYLCASRTGIYGYTFGSGTRLTVV.

This sequence joins TRBV5-1 and TRBJ2-2. Germline V gives CDR1 SGHRS, CDR2 YFSETQ. CDR3 length equals 15 residues. No DNA accompanies this entry. The CDR3 loop is CASSLVGLGTGELFF.

The chain employs TRBV7-2 and TRBJ1-2. The CDR3 runs 15 residues. DNA is not recorded here. Germline loops: CDR1 SGHTA, CDR2 FQGNSA. The CDR3 here is CASSLEPPLGYGYTF.

The rearrangement joins TRBV5-8 to TRBJ2-1; TCRdb calls TRBD1, which cannot be checked without DNA. The germline gives CDR1 SGHTS, CDR2 YDEGEE. CDR3 size: 15 residues. Only the protein is on record. Here the CDR3 reads CASSYRGGSYNEQFF.

This chain joins TRBV10-3 and TRBJ2-5; the D gene TCRdb calls, TRBD1, cannot be checked with no DNA. The CDR3 loop spans 15 amino acids. No DNA accompanies this entry. Germline V CDR1 and CDR2: ENHRY, SYGVKD. CDR3 protein: CAISDGTGSPYEQYF.

The chain links TRBV5-6 to TRBJ1-4. The V gene's germline CDR1 is SGHDT and CDR2 YYEEEE. The CDR3 is made up of 15 amino acids. DNA is not on record. The CDR3 is CASSLDETGNEKLFF.

The chain combines TRBV25-1 with TRBJ1-1; the TCRdb D gene call, TRBD1, has no DNA to confirm it. The CDR3 sequence is 14 residues long. The DNA sequence is not available. Germline values: CDR1 MGHDK, CDR2 SYGVNS. This CDR3 is CASSVGRANTEAFF.